One sample yielded the 11 T cell receptor beta chains listed below, sequenced in a study of shared clonotypes between healthy human individuals. Profiled with immunoSEQ multiplex PCR; TCRdb holds only in-frame clones, not every one. Among about 2.4 million clones listed, over 85% were seen once. The specimen sequenced was naive CD4+ T cells from PBMCs. Subset denoted: CD45RA+ positively selected. These receptor sequences come from a man between 18 and 29 years old in good health. Some clones in this sample may be carry-over from other donors' samples.

The chain joins TRBV5-5 to TRBJ1-5, with D unclear. The V gene lost 1 base and the J gene lost 3 bases, with 8 bases spanning the gap. Germline assignment: CDR1 SGHKS and CDR2 YYEKEE (reference sequence). The CDR3 is made up of 14 amino acids. The CDR3 sequence is CASSLPEYNQPQHF. The CDR3 DNA follows: TGTGCCAGCAGCTTGCCGGAATACAATCAGCCCCAGCATTTT.

The V and J genes are TRBV2 and TRBJ1-5, with a tentative D call TRBD1 (5 bases). Per germline, CDR1 SNHLY and CDR2 FYNNEI. CDR3 length equals 14 residues. Trimming removed 1 base at V and 7 bases at J, with 11 bases between. In nucleotides, the CDR3 is TGTGCCAGCAGTGAAGGGGGCCCAGGGCAGCCCCAGCATTTT. Protein sequence: CASSEGGPGQPQHF. The full variable domain, rest sourced from reference TRBV2 and TRBJ1-5, is EPEVTQTPSHQVTQMGQEVILRCVPISNHLYFYWYRQILGQKVEFLVSFYNNEISEKSEIFDDQFSVERPDGSNFTLKIRSTKLEDSAMYFCASSEGGPGQPQHFGDGTRLSIL.

Concerning this clone itself: With a much larger clone just one base away, this may be a read error. This same CDR3 is encoded by further DNA sequences in the sample. The chain couples TRBV2 to TRBJ2-3; D gene uncertain. CDR3 size: 11 residues. Germline V gene data show CDR1 as SNHLY and CDR2 as FYNNEI. Trimming removed 6 bases at V and 2 bases at J, with 3 bases between. CDR3 region: CASSTTDTQYF. In DNA form, the CDR3 reads TGTGCCAGCAGCACCACAGATACGCAGTATTTT.

The chain combines TRBV18 with TRBJ1-2; no definite D call. Germline V gene sequence: CDR1 KGHSH, CDR2 LQKENI. Trimming cost V 2 bases and J 4 bases, with 8 bases left between them. The CDR3 spans 13 residues. The CDR3 DNA sequence: TGTGCCAGCTCACCAGCAGAAAGCTATGGCTACACCTTC. Translation gives CASSPAESYGYTF.

This clone has only a few counts. Additional DNA sequences in this sample encode the identical CDR3. The chain carries TRBV9 and TRBJ2-6; no clear D. The V gene's germline CDR1 is SGDLS and CDR2 YYNGEE. This CDR3 is 13 amino acids long. The V and J ends lost 4 bases and 2 bases respectively, with 4 bases between them. In nucleotides, the CDR3 is TGTGCCAGCAGCCTGCCTGGGGCCAACGTCCTGACTTTC. Its translation: CASSLPGANVLTF. Full variable domain (missing parts from reference TRBV9 and TRBJ2-6): DSGVTQTPKHLITATGQRVTLRCSPRSGDLSVYWYQQSLDQGLQFLIQYYNGEERAKGNILERFSAQQFPDLHSELNLSSLELGDSALYFCASSLPGANVLTFGAGSRLTVL.

The chain joins TRBV18 to TRBJ1-1; the D is unclear. Germline V gene sequence: CDR1 KGHSH, CDR2 LQKENI. V lost 2 bases and J lost 1, with 5 bases in between. This CDR3 is 13 amino acids long. CDR3 nucleotide sequence: TGTGCCAGCTCACCAAATGAGAACACTGAAGCTTTCTTT. Translated, it gives CASSPNENTEAFF.

The chain recombines TRBV6-4 with TRBJ2-3; TRBD2 aligns across 7 bases. With V trimmed by 4 bases and J by 2 bases, 6 bases remained unmatched. The CDR3 extends over 15 amino acids. Germline lookup yields CDR1 MRHNA and CDR2 SNTAGT. CDR3 amino acids: CASSGRLADTDTQYF. DNA of the CDR3: TGTGCCAGCAGTGGGAGACTAGCTGACACAGATACGCAGTATTTT.

For this clone: Distinct nucleotide sequences in the sample also encode this CDR3. This CDR3 is CASSPSSYEQYF. The CDR3 bases are TGTGCCAGCTCCCCCAGCTCCTACGAGCAGTACTTC. The chain joins TRBV18 to TRBJ2-7; D remains unclear. The V end lost 6 bases, the J end lost 0 bases, and 6 bases lay between the germline ends. CDR1 and CDR2 from the germline V gene are KGHSH and LQKENI. The CDR3 spans 12 residues.

The genes are TRBV9 and TRBJ2-5; 9 positions agree with TRBD1. Trimming cost V 1 base and J 5 bases; bases outside gene matches: 6. The CDR3 consists of 15 residues. Germline V gene lookup returns CDR1 SGDLS and CDR2 YYNGEE. The CDR3 reads CASSVLGQGRETQYF. The CDR3 region has the DNA TGTGCCAGCAGCGTACTGGGACAGGGACGGGAGACCCAGTACTTC.

In regard to this clone: Other nucleotide sequences from this sample produce the same CDR3. This chain joins TRBV10-3 and TRBJ2-7; D not certain. The germline gives CDR1 ENHRY, CDR2 SYGVKD. V gave up 0 bases and J gave up 1 base, with 10 bases separating them. The CDR3 extends over 15 amino acids. In DNA form, the CDR3 reads TGTGCCATCAGTGAGTCTGCAGGCGTTTCCTACGAGCAGTACTTC. Protein product: CAISESAGVSYEQYF.

The chain is built from TRBV6-1 and TRBJ2-3; D is unresolved. Trimming stripped 1 base from V and 4 bases from J, with 6 bases between. The CDR3 covers 13 residues. The germline CDR1 and CDR2 sequences are MNHNS and SASEGT. CDR3 bases: TGTGCCAGCAGTGAAGATGAGTCAGATACGCAGTATTTT. Protein product: CASSEDESDTQYF.